These T cell receptor beta chains were read from a single sample in a study of shared clonotypes between healthy human individuals. Sequenced by immunoSEQ multiplex PCR; TCRdb stores in-frame clones only, minus some. Among a few million clones, about 92% were seen once, and the ten largest hold 0.35% to 0.5%. The sample comprised naive CD4+ T cells from PBMCs. All receptors derive from a man younger than 35 in good health. Some clones in this sample may be carry-over from other donors' samples. Each CDR3 is given with its conserved first and last residue. D genes are given only for firm matches. Size values are once, few and many counts, or a class for expanded clones, and some rows have none.

size	D	J	V	CDR3	DNA
once	-	TRBJ2-5	TRBV4-1	CASSQADQETQYF	TGCGCCAGCAGCCAGGCTGATCAAGAGACCCAGTACTTC
-	-	TRBJ1-2	TRBV6-1	CASSFGSASYGYTF	TGTGCCAGCAGTTTTGGCTCTGCTTCTTATGGCTACACCTTC
-	TRBD1	TRBJ2-3	TRBV19	CASSTLPRDRGRSTDTQYF	TGTGCCAGTAGTACGCTACCTCGGGACAGGGGACGGTCGACAGATACGCAGTATTTT
-	-	TRBJ1-1	TRBV30	CAWNFLTERNTEAFF	TGTGCCTGGAATTTCCTGACGGAGAGGAACACTGAAGCTTTCTTT
-	-	TRBJ2-1	TRBV5-1	CASMVGETFYNEQFF	TGCGCCAGCATGGTCGGAGAAACGTTCTACAATGAGCAGTTCTTC
-	-	TRBJ2-1	TRBV9	CASSVEGGYNEQFF	TGTGCCAGCAGCGTAGAAGGAGGGTACAATGAGCAGTTCTTC
-	-	TRBJ2-1	TRBV28	CASRYQNNEQFF	TGTGCCAGCAGGTATCAGAACAATGAGCAGTTCTTC
-	-	TRBJ1-1	TRBV6-5	CASSSRGRTEAFF	TGTGCCAGCAGTTCCCGGGGGAGAACTGAAGCTTTCTTT
-	-	TRBJ2-5	TRBV5-1	CASSSWSRETQYF	TGCGCCAGCAGCTCCTGGAGTCGAGAGACCCAGTACTTC
-	-	TRBJ1-5	TRBV19	CASSFGTPYQPQHF	TGTGCCAGTAGTTTCGGGACTCCCTATCAGCCCCAGCATTTT
-	TRBD2	TRBJ2-1	TRBV28	CASSLSGSWNEQFF	TGTGCCAGCAGTCTCAGCGGGAGTTGGAATGAGCAGTTCTTC
-	TRBD1	TRBJ1-1	TRBV7-9	CASQGALNTEAFF	TGTGCCAGCCAGGGGGCATTGAACACTGAAGCTTTCTTT
-	-	TRBJ1-3	TRBV5-8	CASSRTGSYLNAIYF	TGTGCCAGCAGCAGAACCGGGTCCTATCTAAACGCCATATATTTT
few	TRBD1	TRBJ1-5	TRBV18	CASSPTRGSMPQHF	TGTGCCAGCTCACCGACCAGGGGGAGTATGCCCCAGCATTTT
-	-	TRBJ1-5	TRBV18	CASSPPGTQPQHF	TGTGCCAGCTCACCACCAGGGACTCAGCCCCAGCATTTT
-	TRBD2	TRBJ2-7	TRBV30	CAWTSGITYEQYF	TGTGCCTGGACCAGCGGGATTACCTACGAGCAGTACTTC
-	TRBD1	TRBJ2-5	TRBV29-1	CSAEKQGAETQYF	TGCAGCGCAGAGAAACAGGGGGCGGAGACCCAGTACTTC
-	-	TRBJ1-1	TRBV5-1	CASSSSGPPTTEAFF	TGCGCCAGCAGCTCTTCGGGACCCCCGACCACTGAAGCTTTCTTT
-	TRBD1	TRBJ2-7	TRBV11-2	CASSLATGASSYEQYF	TGTGCCAGCAGCTTAGCGACAGGGGCTTCGTCCTACGAGCAGTACTTC
-	-	TRBJ2-7	TRBV10-2	CASSRTLGDEQYF	TGCGCCAGCAGTCGGACCTTAGGGGACGAGCAGTACTTC
-	-	TRBJ2-2	TRBV30	CAWRRRAVTGELFF	TGTGCCTGGAGGCGCAGGGCGGTCACCGGGGAGCTGTTTTTT
-	-	TRBJ2-5	TRBV5-1	CASSLTRDKWETQYF	TGCGCCAGCAGTCTAACGCGGGACAAATGGGAGACCCAGTACTTC
-	TRBD2	TRBJ2-2	TRBV5-1	CASSPGLAGVWNTGELFF	TGCGCCAGCAGCCCCGGACTAGCGGGAGTGTGGAACACCGGGGAGCTGTTTTTT
-	-	TRBJ1-5	TRBV18	CASSPLGGPQHF	TGTGCCAGCTCACCACTGGGGGGGCCCCAGCATTTT
-	TRBD2	TRBJ2-7	TRBV7-2	CASSLAGTSGSYEQYF	TGTGCCAGCAGCTTGGCCGGGACTAGCGGTTCCTACGAGCAGTACTTC
-	-	TRBJ1-2	TRBV6-5	CASSSGGPYTF	TGTGCCAGCAGTTCAGGAGGTCCCTACACCTTC
-	TRBD1	TRBJ1-1	TRBV30	CAYDRGLAGTEAFF	TGTGCCTATGACAGGGGGCTAGCGGGGACTGAAGCTTTCTTT
-	-	TRBJ1-2	TRBV13	CASSPRGLPYGYTF	TGTGCCAGCAGCCCTCGGGGGTTACCCTATGGCTACACCTTC
-	-	TRBJ2-7	TRBV5-5	CASSLIRGPYEQYF	TGTGCCAGCAGCTTGATCAGGGGCCCCTACGAGCAGTACTTC